The present TCR beta chain was sequenced within a study of T cells in Graves' hyperthyroidism and ophthalmopathy. Template material for amplifying TCR beta CDR3 regions consisted of RNA transcripts. Researchers ran a first-round RT-PCR on the TCR CDR3 using the HTBI primer set. TCRdb used MiXCR to reprocess the multiplex PCR reads, holding one entry per CDR3 protein. The sample includes hundreds of thousands of distinct CDR3 sequences, less than 15% of them seen just once. This clonotype occurred many times. Germline lookup yields CDR1 KGHSH and CDR2 LQKENI. With 3 bases removed from V and 0 bases from J, the gap between germline ends came to 12 bases. The CDR3 contains 16 residues.

The chain carries TRBV18 and TRBJ1-3; D may be TRBD1 (5 bases). The receptor's source is a woman in her late teens or twenties with Graves' hyperthyroidism. The specimen was blood. CDR3 amino acids: CASSPPPGSSGNTIYF. CDR3 DNA sequence: TGTGCCAGCTCACCCCCCCCAGGGAGCTCTGGAAACACCATATATTTT.